This entry describes one T cell receptor beta chain. Its antigen is currently unknown. Specified time point: newly diagnosed GD, antithyroid drugs for less than 3 months. Following extraction of RNA from PBMCs, that RNA was used to make the TCR library. The data are from a study of regulatory T cells in long-lasting Graves disease. Overall study findings and caveats: Persistent disease showed a preference for TRBV28, TRBJ1-2 and TRBJ2-5. Whereas 966 public clonotypes were shared by new patients, persistent patients shared more, at 2,741.

Germline lookup yields CDR1 SGHRS and CDR2 YFSETQ. Losses at the gene ends were 1 base for V and 4 bases for J; bases not matched to a gene: 6. This CDR3 spans 15 amino acids. TCR beta libraries were built with iRepertoire HTBI primers and Arm-PCR of CDR3 regions. One entry per CDR3 protein results from TCRdb running MiXCR on the multiplex PCR reads. The sample carries approximately 460,000 distinct CDR3 sequences, roughly 17% recorded once. The sample was also linked to a second study, of T cells in Graves' hyperthyroidism and ophthalmopathy. That paper adds: HTBI primers were employed in a first-round RT-PCR of the TCR CDR3.

This receptor was obtained from a woman in her 30s with Graves disease. The material was peripheral blood mononuclear cells (PBMCs), obtained at new diagnosis, from a patient treated with antithyroid drugs. The V gene is TRBV5-1, the J gene TRBJ1-2, with 8 bases that match TRBD1. The CDR3 region is CASSLSQGAGYGYTF. CDR3 nucleotides: TGCGCCAGCAGCTTGTCCCAGGGGGCAGGCTATGGCTACACCTTC.